The clone carrying this T cell receptor beta chain came up many times. No antigen is known for it. This entry comes from a study of T cells after yellow fever vaccination. Study outcomes and limitations: Re-detected after boosting: most primary clones, about 95% of CD4 and roughly 88% of CD8. Repertoires obtained by FACS sorting could include abundant clonotypes that entered as contaminants from the bulk population. Overlap between CD4 and CD8 compartments was detected for a small share of clonotypes.

A 5'RACE template-switching step, the method used to make TCR cDNA, added a universal primer site and UMIs. From the 5' RACE reads, TCRdb called clonotypes with MiXCR, one entry per CDR3 protein. Among under 350,000 distinct CDR3 sequences listed, approximately 4% were seen once. This CDR3 region has 15 residues. V lost 1 base and J 6 bases, leaving 14 bases between the germline ends. Germline V gene lookup returns CDR1 SGHAT and CDR2 FQNNGV. The chain has TRBV11-2 and TRBJ2-3; D is possibly TRBD2 (5 bases). The TCR originated in a man younger than 35 who received the YFV17D yellow fever vaccine. Specimen: PBMCs, collected 5 days after the yellow fever booster vaccination. CDR3 sequence: CASSLVLALADTQYF. Written as DNA, the CDR3 is TGTGCCAGCAGCTTAGTTCTAGCCCTAGCCGATACGCAGTATTTT. The complete variable domain, with remaining parts taken from reference TRBV11-2 and TRBJ2-3, reads EAGVAQSPRYKIIEKRQSVAFWCNPISGHATLYWYQQILGQGPKLLIQFQNNGVVDDSQLPKDRFSAERLKGVDSTLKIQPAKLEDSAVYLCASSLVLALADTQYFGPGTRLTVL.